A selection of T cell receptor beta chains follows, all from one sample in a study of blood T cell repertoires in COVID-19. Repertoires were generated with immunoSEQ multiplex PCR, while TCRdb's copy carries only in-frame clones and drops some. The table shows some 150,000 clones, with around 87% occurring only once. Sequencing was carried out using peripheral blood. These receptors came from a woman between 50 and 59 years old with active or convalescent COVID-19. CDR3s leave out the opening cysteine and the closing phenylalanine or tryptophan. Size is stated for part of the rows, as once, few or many counts, or as a class when the clone is expanded.

CDR3 protein | V gene | clone size | J gene
ASSHPGGYNEQF | TRBV6-6 | NA | TRBJ2-1
ATSRGQGFEMHEQY | TRBV15 | NA | TRBJ2-7
ASSYSDRGLSPLH | TRBV6-5 | NA | TRBJ1-6
ASSAGTDPSTDTQY | TRBV2 | NA | TRBJ2-3
ASSIVRDRPNQPQH | TRBV19 | NA | TRBJ1-5
ASSVETSPRTDTQY | TRBV9 | once | TRBJ2-3
ATSDGQGEVGYT | TRBV24-1 | NA | TRBJ1-2
ASSQIAGAYHNEQF | TRBV3-1/TRBV3-2 | NA | TRBJ2-1
ASSQGANSPLH | TRBV4-3 | NA | TRBJ1-6
ASSLADRDGETQY | TRBV7-8 | NA | TRBJ2-5
ASSVTGLFGYT | TRBV19 | NA | TRBJ1-2
ASGLAGTDYGYT | TRBV12-5 | NA | TRBJ1-2
ASKSGTGNSPLH | TRBV30 | NA | TRBJ1-6
SVRQAGNTIY | TRBV29-1 | few | TRBJ1-3
ASSQDPLRGEQY | TRBV14 | NA | TRBJ2-7
ASSLGVAGLNEQF | TRBV28 | NA | TRBJ2-1
ATSRALNEQF | TRBV15 | NA | TRBJ2-1
ASSSYGQGTDEAF | TRBV7-9 | NA | TRBJ1-1
ASNWGAGNTIY | TRBV2 | NA | TRBJ1-3
ASSSSDRARKTGELF | TRBV7-2 | NA | TRBJ2-2
ASSYFGYNEQF | TRBV6-6 | once | TRBJ2-1
ASSLSQLDRGPGANVLT | TRBV7-9 | NA | TRBJ2-6
ASSPGGLAGGETQY | TRBV5-8 | once | TRBJ2-5
AWGPGQTYTGELF | TRBV30 | NA | TRBJ2-2
ASSEGTGGNTEAF | TRBV9 | NA | TRBJ1-1
ASSSGRETQY | TRBV28 | NA | TRBJ2-5
ASSFSQNTEAF | TRBV5-6 | NA | TRBJ1-1
ASSLAGTNYGYT | TRBV28 | NA | TRBJ1-2
AWSAGTGGIGYGYT | TRBV30 | NA | TRBJ1-2
ASSLLAGVPDTQY | TRBV7-2 | NA | TRBJ2-3
ATSRVFSNPTGELF | TRBV15 | NA | TRBJ2-2
ASREGTEAF | TRBV5-1 | NA | TRBJ1-1
ASRAGDTQY | TRBV7-9 | NA | TRBJ2-3
ASSLGPGQYHEQY | TRBV7-2 | NA | TRBJ2-7
SVEAYRDSIPYGYT | TRBV29-1 | NA | TRBJ1-2
ASSTRPGGDRGGEQY | TRBV7-8 | NA | TRBJ2-7
ASSIFYQQGQPQH | TRBV19 | NA | TRBJ1-5
AISESRDQPQH | TRBV10-3 | NA | TRBJ1-5
ASSLEGRTEETQY | TRBV7-9 | NA | TRBJ2-5
ASSVAGSGAYNEQF | TRBV9 | NA | TRBJ2-1
ASSLLAGSGNTIY | TRBV4-1 | NA | TRBJ1-3
ASSRQGNQPQH | TRBV6-5 | NA | TRBJ1-5
ASSSWTGEDTGELF | TRBV5-1 | once | TRBJ2-2
ASSISAQGGTEAF | TRBV19 | once | TRBJ1-1
ASSLVTDYNEQF | TRBV27 | NA | TRBJ2-1
ASSRSEGAGANVLT | TRBV7-7 | NA | TRBJ2-6
ASSLQGAGGANVLT | TRBV28 | NA | TRBJ2-6
ASSLVHGGTISGNTIY | TRBV11-2 | NA | TRBJ1-3
ASSLGQGMGNEQF | TRBV27 | NA | TRBJ2-1
ASSFGSDRGAYEQY | TRBV19 | NA | TRBJ2-7
ASSYASGGEGF | TRBV6-5 | NA | TRBJ2-1
ASSTQPLLGQETQY | TRBV28 | NA | TRBJ2-5
ASSQLTGSGQPQH | TRBV4-3 | NA | TRBJ1-5
ASSLASFQSGAYEQY | TRBV7-6 | once | TRBJ2-7
ASSPQKAYEQY | TRBV28 | NA | TRBJ2-7
ASKVSGENEQF | TRBV11-2 | NA | TRBJ2-1
ASSPISGTGVVYGYT | TRBV7-3 | once | TRBJ1-2